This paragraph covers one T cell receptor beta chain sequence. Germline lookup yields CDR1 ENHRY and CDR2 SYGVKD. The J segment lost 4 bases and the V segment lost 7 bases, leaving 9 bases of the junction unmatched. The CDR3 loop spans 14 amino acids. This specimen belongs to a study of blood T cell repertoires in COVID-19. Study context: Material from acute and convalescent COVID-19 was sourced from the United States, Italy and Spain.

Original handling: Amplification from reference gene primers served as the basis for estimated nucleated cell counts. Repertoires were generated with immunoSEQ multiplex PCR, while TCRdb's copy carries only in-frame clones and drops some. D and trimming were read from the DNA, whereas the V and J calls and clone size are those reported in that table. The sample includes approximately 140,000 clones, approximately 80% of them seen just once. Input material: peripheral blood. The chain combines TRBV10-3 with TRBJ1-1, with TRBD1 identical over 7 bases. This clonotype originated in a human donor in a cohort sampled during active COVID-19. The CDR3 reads CAITDLQGGTEAFF. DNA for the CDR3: TGTGCCATCACCGACCTTCAGGGGGGCACTGAAGCTTTCTTT.